This T cell receptor beta chain was sequenced in a study of T cell responses to AZD1222 COVID-19 vaccine. The study, taken as a whole, reports: The sample set comprised mostly white British donors with more females, and clonal diversity was possibly underestimated.

The repertoire was sequenced with immunoSEQ multiplex PCR; TCRdb's copy has only in-frame clones and lacks some. The data contain around 59,000 clones, approximately 92% of them singletons. Remarks on this clone: Its antigen is unidentified.

The sequence derives from an adult who received the AZD1222 COVID-19 vaccine. The sequences come from peripheral blood, collected 28 days after the second AZD1222 dose.

The CDR3 spells CASRRTAGGGRQPQHF. CDR3 DNA sequence: TGTGCCAGCAGACGGACGGCAGGGGGCGGACGTCAGCCCCAGCATTTT. The V and J genes are TRBV28 and TRBJ1-5; TRBD1 agrees at 8 bases. The V gene's germline CDR1 is MDHEN and CDR2 SYDVKM. The CDR3 spans 16 residues. V shed 6 bases and J 6 bases; nucleotides not matched to a gene: 13.